This T cell receptor (beta chain) was obtained from a study of blood T cells in healthy people across ages (dated by TCRdb to the mid-2010s). Turning to the overall study: Template switching captured roughly one uniquely barcoded TCR beta cDNA molecule per two T cells in model experiments. The study analyzed two additional independent replicas of 1 million unique cDNA reads from the same blood draw for two donors, one aged 18 to 30 and one aged 80 or older. The donors were divided into four age groups: young (average around 16 years), middle-aged (under 40), aged (approximately 64) and long-lived (approximately 74). The study measured age-related changes in TCR beta repertoire diversity using deep sequencing normalized with unique cDNA molecular identifiers. Donors of different ages were randomly distributed across sequencing lanes to avoid experimental bias.

The library was produced with 5' RACE. The sequencer was an Illumina HiSeq 2500. A second about 7 to 11 cycle PCR used a sample-barcoded 5' primer and a J-beta primer mix. A unique molecular identifier was introduced onto each TCR beta cDNA molecule by a template-switch 5' adaptor carrying 12 random nucleotides. Each sample yielded at least 2.5 million CDR3-containing paired-end reads. The Mint cDNA synthesis kit, primed by a TRBC-specific oligonucleotide, was used to synthesize first-strand cDNA from all RNA. Following uracil-DNA glycosylase treatment, a first 18-cycle PCR with universal primers M1SS and BC2_uni_R was performed on all cDNA. The source study handled its data this way. For normalization, 1 million high-quality reads, each with a distinct molecular identifier, were randomly selected from each sample. Reads with shared molecular identifiers were discarded instead of being binned into consensus sequences. MiTCR, run with a Q25 quality threshold and the strictest error-elimination algorithm, handled CDR3 identification, clonotype clustering and error correction. Lower-bound total TCR beta diversity was estimated with a nonparametric unseen species model using Euler transformation. The raw public data were reprocessed by TCRdb itself: fastp quality trimming at Q25, MiXCR clonotype calling, in-frame beta chains only. Each entry merges the rows of one CDR3 protein and shows their most common DNA and genes. The V and J calls, along with clone size, are taken from TCRdb and not from the paper's own processing. Counted in this sample were some 700,000 distinct CDR3 sequences; 20% to 25% of them appeared once. Together, the top ten hold roughly 22% of the sample.

As concerns this clonotype: Its antigen is not yet known. Per-base quality was not reported, and no clone a single base away is much larger than it.

Looking up the germline V gene yields CDR1 MNHEY and CDR2 SVGEGT. The CDR3 runs 19 residues from the cysteine to the phenylalanine. The sequence is cut down to CDR3 DNA, 57 bases in frame from base 1. V is cut by 2 bases and J by 1 base, and the space between the germline ends is 18 bases. The roughly 39 donors, aged roughly 6 to 95 years, were systemically healthy Caucasian individuals from Russia. Approximately 9 milliliters of peripheral blood were collected from each donor into EDTA-treated Vacutainer tubes. Ficoll-Paque density-gradient centrifugation was used to isolate PBMCs, with at least 7 million obtained per sample. Total RNA, at least 6 micrograms per sample, was extracted from PBMCs with Trizol reagent. For every donor, an aliquot of PBMCs went through flow cytometry to measure the percentages of naive CD45RAhigh/CD27high T cells. Findings and caveats that apply to the study as a whole: Compared with the aged group, the long-lived group had more naive CD4+ T cells, fewer expanded clones and increased TCR diversity, a pattern suggesting age selection. A strong correlation was found between observed TCR beta diversity and the percentage of naive T cells measured by flow cytometry. Conclusive comparison of naive and antigen-experienced compartments was prevented by the profiling of bulk unsorted PBMCs. Estimates of total diversity based on one million sequenced T cells were regarded as lower bounds and as underestimates. Observed TCR beta diversity per million T cells fell roughly linearly with age, and a significant reduction was already apparent by age about 43. Because donor CMV infection status was unknown, age-related changes in expanded clonotypes were potentially confounded.

The sequenced material came from blood. Recombination joined TRBV6-2 or TRBV6-3 with TRBJ2-6, with TRBD1 as a weak D call on 6 bases. This TCR was sampled from a man between 65 and 85 years old in good health. The CDR3 corresponds to CASSYVFRTVVSGANVLTF. The DNA sequence reads TGTGCCAGCAGTTACGTTTTTCGGACAGTGGTTTCTGGGGCCAACGTCCTGACTTTC.